The 3 T cell receptor beta chains given below trace back to one sample, sequenced in a study of shared clonotypes between healthy human individuals. Clones were sequenced by immunoSEQ multiplex PCR, and TCRdb holds only the in-frame ones, with some missing. The sample yields some 2 million clones, approximately 95% seen once. Cells designated naive CD8 were CD45RO-negative and were positively selected for CCR7, with terminally differentiated effector memory CD45RA+ cells excluded. Sequencing used naive CD8+ T cells sorted from blood. The receptor set was obtained from a young man in good health.

This clone was seen only once. Other DNA variants within this sample encode the same CDR3. The V gene is TRBV7-9, the J gene TRBJ2-7; D gene uncertain. This CDR3 region has 13 residues. Per germline, CDR1 SEHNR and CDR2 FQNEAQ (reference sequence). V was shortened by 5 bases and J by 1 base, with 9 bases between the two germline ends. CDR3 in DNA: TGTGCCAGCAGCCCACCGGCATCCTACGAGCAGTACTTC. Amino acids: CASSPPASYEQYF.

Remarks on this clone: The same CDR3 arises from other DNA sequences in this sample as well. The V and J genes are TRBV9 and TRBJ2-7; 9 positions agree with TRBD1. Germline CDR1 and CDR2: SGDLS and YYNGEE. The length of the CDR3 is 15 residues. Trimming took 0 bases from V and 4 from J; bases not matched to a gene: 5. CDR3 residues: CASSVEGGQGYEQYF. The DNA of the CDR3 is TGTGCCAGCAGCGTAGAGGGGGGACAGGGTTACGAGCAGTACTTC.

The rearrangement uses TRBV5-1 and TRBJ2-7, with D perhaps matching TRBD2 (6 bases). The CDR3 sequence is 19 residues long. Between the trimmed V and J ends, which lost 4 bases and 1 base, there was a span of 27 bases. The V gene's germline CDR1 is SGHRS and CDR2 YFSETQ. CDR3 sequence: CASSKWGISGLLKSYEQYF. CDR3 nucleotides: TGCGCCAGCAGCAAATGGGGTATATCTGGACTACTGAAATCCTACGAGCAGTACTTC.